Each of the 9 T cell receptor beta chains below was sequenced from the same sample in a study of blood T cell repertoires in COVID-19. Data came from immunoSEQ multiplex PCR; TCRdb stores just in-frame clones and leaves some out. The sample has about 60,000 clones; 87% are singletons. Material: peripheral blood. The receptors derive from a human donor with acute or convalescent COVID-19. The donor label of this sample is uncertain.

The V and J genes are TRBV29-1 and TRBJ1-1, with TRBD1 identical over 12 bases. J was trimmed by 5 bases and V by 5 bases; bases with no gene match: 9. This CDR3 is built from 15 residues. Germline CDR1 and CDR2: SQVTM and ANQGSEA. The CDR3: CSVTGTGGLWTEAFF. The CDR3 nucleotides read TGCAGCGTTACCGGGACAGGGGGCCTATGGACTGAAGCTTTCTTT.

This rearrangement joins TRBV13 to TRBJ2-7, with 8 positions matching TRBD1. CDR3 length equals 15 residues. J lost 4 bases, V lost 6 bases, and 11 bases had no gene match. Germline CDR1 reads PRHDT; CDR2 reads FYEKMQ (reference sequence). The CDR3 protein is CASSRRGRGQYEQYF. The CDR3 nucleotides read TGTGCCAGCAGTCGCCGGGGCAGGGGGCAATACGAGCAGTACTTC.

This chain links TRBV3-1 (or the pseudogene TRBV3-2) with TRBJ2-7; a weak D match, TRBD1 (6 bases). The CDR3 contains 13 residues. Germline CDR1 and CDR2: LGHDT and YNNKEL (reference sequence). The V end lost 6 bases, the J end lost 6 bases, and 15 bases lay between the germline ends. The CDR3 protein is CASRLQGSIEQYF. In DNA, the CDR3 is TGTGCCAGCAGGTTACAGGGATCCATCGAGCAGTACTTC.

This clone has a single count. The chain's CDR3 is CASSDSAGRNNEQFF. The CDR3 DNA is TGCGCCAGCAGTGATTCCGCCGGGAGGAACAATGAGCAGTTCTTC. The chain employs TRBV10-1 and TRBJ2-1; 7 bases align to TRBD2. Losses at the gene ends were 3 bases for V and 5 bases for J; bases not matched to a gene: 7. Germline CDR1 WNHNN, CDR2 SYGVQD (reference sequence). The CDR3 spans 15 residues.

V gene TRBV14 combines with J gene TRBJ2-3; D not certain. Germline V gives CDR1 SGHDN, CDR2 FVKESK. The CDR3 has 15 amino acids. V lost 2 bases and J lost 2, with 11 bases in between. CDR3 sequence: CASSQRQENTDTQYF. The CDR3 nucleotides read TGTGCCAGCAGCCAAAGACAAGAAAACACAGATACGCAGTATTTT.

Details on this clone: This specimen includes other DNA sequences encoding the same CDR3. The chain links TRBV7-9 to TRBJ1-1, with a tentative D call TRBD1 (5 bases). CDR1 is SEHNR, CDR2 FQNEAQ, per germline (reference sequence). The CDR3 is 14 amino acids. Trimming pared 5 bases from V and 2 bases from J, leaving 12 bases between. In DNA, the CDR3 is TGTGCCAGCAGCCCTTCGGGGGTTAACACTGAAGCTTTCTTT. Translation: CASSPSGVNTEAFF.

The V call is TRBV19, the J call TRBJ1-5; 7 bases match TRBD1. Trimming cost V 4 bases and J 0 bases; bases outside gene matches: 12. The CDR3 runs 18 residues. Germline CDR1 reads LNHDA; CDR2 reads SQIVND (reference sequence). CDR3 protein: CASSTQHGTANSNQPQHF. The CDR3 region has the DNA TGTGCCAGTAGTACCCAACACGGGACAGCAAATAGCAATCAGCCCCAGCATTTT.

CDR3 nucleotides: TGTGCCAGTTACAGGGGGCGCGGCACCGGGGAGCTGTTTTTT. As protein: CASYRGRGTGELFF. The V gene is TRBV2, the J gene TRBJ2-2, with 9 bases matching TRBD1. After removal of 9 bases from V and 4 bases from J, the junction contained 6 bases not matched to a gene. The CDR3 contains 14 residues. Looked up from germline, CDR1 is SNHLY and CDR2 is FYNNEI.

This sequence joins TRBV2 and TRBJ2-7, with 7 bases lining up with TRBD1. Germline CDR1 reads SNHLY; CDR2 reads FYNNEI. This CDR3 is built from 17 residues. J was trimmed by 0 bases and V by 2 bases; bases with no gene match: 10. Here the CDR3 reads CASSERKGAGSSYEQYV. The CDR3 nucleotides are TGTGCCAGCAGTGAACGCAAGGGGGCCGGCAGCTCCTACGAGCAGTACGTC.